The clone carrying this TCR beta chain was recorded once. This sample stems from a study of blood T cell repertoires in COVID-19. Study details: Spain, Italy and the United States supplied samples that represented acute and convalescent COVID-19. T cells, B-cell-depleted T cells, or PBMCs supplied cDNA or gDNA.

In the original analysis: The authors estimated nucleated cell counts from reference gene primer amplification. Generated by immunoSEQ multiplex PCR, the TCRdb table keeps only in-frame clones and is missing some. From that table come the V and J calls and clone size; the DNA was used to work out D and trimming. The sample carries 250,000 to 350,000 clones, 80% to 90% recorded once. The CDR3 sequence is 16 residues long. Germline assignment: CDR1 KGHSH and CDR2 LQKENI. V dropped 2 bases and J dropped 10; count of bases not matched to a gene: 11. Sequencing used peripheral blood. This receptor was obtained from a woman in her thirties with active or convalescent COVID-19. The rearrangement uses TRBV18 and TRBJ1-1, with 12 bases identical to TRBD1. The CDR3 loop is CASSPAGQGASSGAFF. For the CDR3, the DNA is TGTGCCAGCTCACCAGCGGGACAGGGGGCGTCGAGTGGAGCTTTCTTT.